This is a list of T cell receptor beta chains from one sample in a study of T cells in tumors after PD-1 blockade. Only in-frame clones appear in the TCRdb table, and some are missing; sequencing was by immunoSEQ multiplex PCR. In the table there are 60,000 to 65,000 clones, around 67% of which are singletons. The sample consisted of PBMCs, taken after anti-PD-1 treatment. Every receptor here comes from a human donor with basal cell carcinoma. CDR3s include the opening cysteine and the closing phenylalanine or tryptophan. D genes are given only for firm matches. Rows may omit the clone size; those that give it use once, few, many or a size class.

v_call: TRBV23-1; d_call: TRBD1; cdr3_length: 15; j_call: TRBJ1-2; clone_size: NA; cdr3_nt: TGCGCCAGCAGTCAATCCACAGGGGAAAGGTGCGGCTACACCTTC; cdr3_aa: CASSQSTGERCGYTF
v_call: TRBV6-5; d_call: TRBD1; cdr3_length: 14; j_call: TRBJ2-7; clone_size: once; cdr3_nt: TGTGCCAGCAGTTATCCGGGACAGGTTGGCGAGCAGTACTTC; cdr3_aa: CASSYPGQVGEQYF
v_call: TRBV30; d_call: NA; cdr3_length: 13; j_call: TRBJ1-3; clone_size: NA; cdr3_nt: TGTGCCTGGAGGACAGAGCGGGGAAACACCATATATTTT; cdr3_aa: CAWRTERGNTIYF
v_call: TRBV7-7; d_call: TRBD2; cdr3_length: 16; j_call: TRBJ2-5; clone_size: NA; cdr3_nt: TGTGCTAGCAGCTTATCGGGACTAGGTAATCAAGAGACCCAGTACTTC; cdr3_aa: CASSLSGLGNQETQYF
v_call: TRBV5-1; d_call: TRBD2; cdr3_length: 18; j_call: TRBJ2-7; clone_size: NA; cdr3_nt: TGCGCCAGCAGCCCCCGCGTTGGTAGCGGGGGCCGGACTTACGAGCAGTACTTC; cdr3_aa: CASSPRVGSGGRTYEQYF
v_call: TRBV2; d_call: TRBD2; cdr3_length: 14; j_call: TRBJ2-1; clone_size: NA; cdr3_nt: TGTGCCAGCGGCCGACTAGCTGAGTACAATGAGCAGTTCTTC; cdr3_aa: CASGRLAEYNEQFF
v_call: TRBV14; d_call: NA; cdr3_length: 13; j_call: TRBJ2-7; clone_size: few; cdr3_nt: TGTGCCAGCAGCCGGACATACTCCTACGAGCAGTACTTC; cdr3_aa: CASSRTYSYEQYF
v_call: TRBV6-1; d_call: NA; cdr3_length: 16; j_call: TRBJ1-6; clone_size: many; cdr3_nt: TGTGCCAGCAGTGAAACATCTATGACCTATAATTCACCCCTCCACTTT; cdr3_aa: CASSETSMTYNSPLHF
v_call: TRBV6-1; d_call: TRBD1; cdr3_length: 13; j_call: TRBJ1-2; clone_size: NA; cdr3_nt: TGTGCCAGCAGTGAGGGACAGGGGGATGGCTACACCTTC; cdr3_aa: CASSEGQGDGYTF
v_call: TRBV19; d_call: NA; cdr3_length: 16; j_call: TRBJ2-1; clone_size: once; cdr3_nt: TGTGCCAGTAGCCTCCTTTTCTGGGGGGCCCTTAATGAGCAGTTCTTC; cdr3_aa: CASSLLFWGALNEQFF
v_call: TRBV10-3; d_call: NA; cdr3_length: 16; j_call: TRBJ1-1; clone_size: NA; cdr3_nt: TGTGCCATCAGTGGGGGATGGGGACGGGAATACACTGAAGCTTTCTTT; cdr3_aa: CAISGGWGREYTEAFF
v_call: TRBV6-5; d_call: TRBD2; cdr3_length: 15; j_call: TRBJ2-1; clone_size: NA; cdr3_nt: TGTGCCAGCAGGGCCAGCGGGGGGAACTACAATGAGCAGTTCTTC; cdr3_aa: CASRASGGNYNEQFF
v_call: TRBV2; d_call: NA; cdr3_length: 12; j_call: TRBJ2-5; clone_size: NA; cdr3_nt: TGTGCCAGCAGGGACTACGGAGAGACCCAGTACTTC; cdr3_aa: CASRDYGETQYF
v_call: TRBV24-1; d_call: TRBD1; cdr3_length: 14; j_call: TRBJ2-3; clone_size: NA; cdr3_nt: TGTGCCACCAGTGATCTTAGACAGGGAGATACGCAGTATTTT; cdr3_aa: CATSDLRQGDTQYF
v_call: TRBV7-9; d_call: NA; cdr3_length: 14; j_call: TRBJ1-4; clone_size: NA; cdr3_nt: TGTGCCAGCAGCTTAGGGCAGGTCGGAGAAAAACTGTTTTTT; cdr3_aa: CASSLGQVGEKLFF
v_call: TRBV3-1/TRBV3-2; d_call: NA; cdr3_length: 15; j_call: TRBJ1-6; clone_size: NA; cdr3_nt: TGTGCCAGCAGCCCCCGAGCGGGGATTCTTTCCCCCCTCCACTTT; cdr3_aa: CASSPRAGILSPLHF
v_call: TRBV12-3/TRBV12-4; d_call: NA; cdr3_length: 12; j_call: TRBJ2-7; clone_size: NA; cdr3_nt: TGTGCCAGCGGGTTGGCCCAGAGGGAGCAGTACTTC; cdr3_aa: CASGLAQREQYF
v_call: TRBV19; d_call: NA; cdr3_length: 15; j_call: TRBJ2-2; clone_size: NA; cdr3_nt: TGTGCCACGATGATGGCAGGCCTAGGGACCGGGGAGCTGTTTTTT; cdr3_aa: CATMMAGLGTGELFF
v_call: TRBV6-5; d_call: NA; cdr3_length: 14; j_call: TRBJ1-2; clone_size: NA; cdr3_nt: TGTGCCAGCACACAAAGGGGGACTGACTATGGCTACACCTTC; cdr3_aa: CASTQRGTDYGYTF
v_call: TRBV5-1; d_call: NA; cdr3_length: 14; j_call: TRBJ1-1; clone_size: NA; cdr3_nt: TGCGCCAGCAGCGGGCCAGGGTTGGACACTGAAGCTTTCTTT; cdr3_aa: CASSGPGLDTEAFF
v_call: TRBV28; d_call: NA; cdr3_length: 13; j_call: TRBJ1-2; clone_size: NA; cdr3_nt: TGTGCCAGCAGCCCACGGGGGTTAGACCGCTACACCTTC; cdr3_aa: CASSPRGLDRYTF
v_call: TRBV10-1; d_call: TRBD1; cdr3_length: 14; j_call: TRBJ2-7; clone_size: NA; cdr3_nt: TGCGCCAGCAGTACGGACAGGGGCGGGTACGAGCAGTACTTC; cdr3_aa: CASSTDRGGYEQYF
v_call: TRBV5-1; d_call: NA; cdr3_length: 14; j_call: TRBJ1-2; clone_size: NA; cdr3_nt: TGCGCCAGCAGCTTGGAGAGCAGGGTGGGGGGCTACACCTTC; cdr3_aa: CASSLESRVGGYTF
v_call: TRBV27; d_call: NA; cdr3_length: 15; j_call: TRBJ2-1; clone_size: NA; cdr3_nt: TGTGCCAGCAGTCCAAGAGACAGCTCCTACAATGAGCAGTTCTTC; cdr3_aa: CASSPRDSSYNEQFF
v_call: TRBV2; d_call: TRBD2; cdr3_length: 13; j_call: TRBJ2-3; clone_size: NA; cdr3_nt: TGTGCCAGCCTCCGGGGGGAGGCAGATACGCAGTATTTT; cdr3_aa: CASLRGEADTQYF
v_call: TRBV5-1; d_call: TRBD1; cdr3_length: 17; j_call: TRBJ2-6; clone_size: NA; cdr3_nt: TGCGCCAGCAGCCGAACAGGGGCTGAGGGTGGGGCCAACGTCCTGACTTTC; cdr3_aa: CASSRTGAEGGANVLTF
v_call: TRBV11-2; d_call: TRBD2; cdr3_length: 14; j_call: TRBJ2-3; clone_size: NA; cdr3_nt: TGTGCCAGCAGCTGGGCTAGCGGCCCAGATACGCAGTATTTT; cdr3_aa: CASSWASGPDTQYF
v_call: TRBV13; d_call: NA; cdr3_length: 16; j_call: TRBJ2-7; clone_size: NA; cdr3_nt: TGTGCCAGCAGCTTGGAGCGGCAGGGTAGGGACTACGAGCAGTACTTC; cdr3_aa: CASSLERQGRDYEQYF
v_call: TRBV6-5; d_call: NA; cdr3_length: 13; j_call: TRBJ2-1; clone_size: NA; cdr3_nt: TGTGCCAGCATAAGGTCATACGGCAATGAGCAGTTCTTC; cdr3_aa: CASIRSYGNEQFF
v_call: TRBV5-6; d_call: NA; cdr3_length: 16; j_call: TRBJ1-4; clone_size: few; cdr3_nt: TGTGCCAGCAGCCGCTCGGGGTTTGTGACGGGTGAAAAACTGTTTTTT; cdr3_aa: CASSRSGFVTGEKLFF
v_call: TRBV9; d_call: NA; cdr3_length: 14; j_call: TRBJ2-7; clone_size: few; cdr3_nt: TGTGCCAGCAGCGTTGATCTGGAAGTGGCCGAGCAGTACTTC; cdr3_aa: CASSVDLEVAEQYF
v_call: TRBV4-1; d_call: TRBD2; cdr3_length: 20; j_call: TRBJ2-7; clone_size: once; cdr3_nt: TGCGCCAGCAGCCAAGATTTTATTGGGCCAAGCGGGGGGTATCCCTACGAGCAGTACTTC; cdr3_aa: CASSQDFIGPSGGYPYEQYF
v_call: TRBV2; d_call: NA; cdr3_length: 14; j_call: TRBJ1-4; clone_size: NA; cdr3_nt: TGTGCCAGCAGTGACCCTGGGGTTAATGAAAAACTGTTTTTT; cdr3_aa: CASSDPGVNEKLFF
v_call: TRBV18; d_call: NA; cdr3_length: 13; j_call: TRBJ2-1; clone_size: NA; cdr3_nt: TGTGCCAGCTCACGCGGACTAACCAATGAGCAGTTCTTC; cdr3_aa: CASSRGLTNEQFF
v_call: TRBV10-3; d_call: TRBD2; cdr3_length: 18; j_call: TRBJ2-1; clone_size: once; cdr3_nt: TGTGCCATCAGTGAGTCGAGGACTAGCGGGAGCTCCTACAATGAGCAGTTCTTC; cdr3_aa: CAISESRTSGSSYNEQFF
v_call: TRBV5-6; d_call: NA; cdr3_length: 15; j_call: TRBJ2-3; clone_size: NA; cdr3_nt: TGTGCCAGCAGCTCTTGGGGAAGCCGCGCAGATACGCAGTATTTT; cdr3_aa: CASSSWGSRADTQYF
v_call: TRBV10-3; d_call: TRBD1; cdr3_length: 14; j_call: TRBJ2-7; clone_size: NA; cdr3_nt: TGTGCCATCAGCCTCGACAGGGGCCCCTACGAGCAGTACTTC; cdr3_aa: CAISLDRGPYEQYF
v_call: TRBV16; d_call: NA; cdr3_length: 14; j_call: TRBJ1-1; clone_size: NA; cdr3_nt: TGTGCCAGCAGCCACCACCGGGACAACACTGAAGCTTTCTTT; cdr3_aa: CASSHHRDNTEAFF
v_call: TRBV6-2/TRBV6-3; d_call: NA; cdr3_length: 13; j_call: TRBJ2-7; clone_size: NA; cdr3_nt: TGTGCCAGCAGCAATAGCGACATTTACGAGCAGTACTTC; cdr3_aa: CASSNSDIYEQYF
v_call: TRBV5-1; d_call: TRBD1; cdr3_length: 16; j_call: TRBJ2-2; clone_size: NA; cdr3_nt: TGCGCCAGCAGCTCCACCGGGACAGTTTCTACCGGGGAGCTGTTTTTT; cdr3_aa: CASSSTGTVSTGELFF
v_call: TRBV7-9; d_call: TRBD2; cdr3_length: 16; j_call: TRBJ2-1; clone_size: NA; cdr3_nt: TGTGCCAGCAAACCTTGGCCCGGGGGGGAAGACAATGAGCAGTTCTTC; cdr3_aa: CASKPWPGGEDNEQFF
v_call: TRBV10-3; d_call: NA; cdr3_length: 14; j_call: TRBJ2-7; clone_size: NA; cdr3_nt: TGTGCCATCAGTGAGCGGGGAGACTCCTACGAGCAGTACTTC; cdr3_aa: CAISERGDSYEQYF
v_call: TRBV10-3; d_call: NA; cdr3_length: 12; j_call: TRBJ2-5; clone_size: NA; cdr3_nt: TGTGCCATCAGTGAGCCACAAGAGACCCAGTACTTC; cdr3_aa: CAISEPQETQYF
v_call: TRBV24-1; d_call: TRBD1; cdr3_length: 15; j_call: TRBJ2-5; clone_size: NA; cdr3_nt: TGTGCCACCAGTGGCGGGACAGGGGGCTTTGAGACCCAGTACTTC; cdr3_aa: CATSGGTGGFETQYF
v_call: TRBV7-2; d_call: NA; cdr3_length: 13; j_call: TRBJ2-5; clone_size: NA; cdr3_nt: TGTGCCAGCAGCTTCGACGGCCTACGGGCCCAGTACTTC; cdr3_aa: CASSFDGLRAQYF
v_call: TRBV10-3; d_call: TRBD1; cdr3_length: 15; j_call: TRBJ2-7; clone_size: NA; cdr3_nt: TGTGCCATCAGTGAGGTGGGACAGGGACACTACGAGCAGTACTTC; cdr3_aa: CAISEVGQGHYEQYF
v_call: TRBV5-4; d_call: TRBD2; cdr3_length: 17; j_call: TRBJ2-3; clone_size: NA; cdr3_nt: TGTGCCAGCAGCTTGGGTCCGGCGGGGGGGCCTGGAGATACGCAGTATTTT; cdr3_aa: CASSLGPAGGPGDTQYF
v_call: TRBV9; d_call: NA; cdr3_length: 14; j_call: TRBJ1-2; clone_size: NA; cdr3_nt: TGTGCCAGCAGCGCCCGGCAGGGAAACTATGGCTACACCTTC; cdr3_aa: CASSARQGNYGYTF
v_call: TRBV28; d_call: NA; cdr3_length: 14; j_call: TRBJ1-5; clone_size: NA; cdr3_nt: TGTGCCAGCAGCCGAGTCGGGGTCAATCAGCCCCAGCATTTT; cdr3_aa: CASSRVGVNQPQHF
v_call: TRBV5-1; d_call: TRBD2; cdr3_length: 17; j_call: TRBJ2-2; clone_size: NA; cdr3_nt: TGCGCCAGCAGCCACAGGCTAGCGGGGGTGAACACCGGGGAGCTGTTTTTT; cdr3_aa: CASSHRLAGVNTGELFF
v_call: TRBV5-4; d_call: TRBD1; cdr3_length: 16; j_call: TRBJ2-3; clone_size: NA; cdr3_nt: TGTGCCAGCAGCTCAACCGGGACAGGGAATGCAGATACGCAGTATTTT; cdr3_aa: CASSSTGTGNADTQYF
v_call: TRBV7-9; d_call: TRBD1; cdr3_length: 16; j_call: TRBJ1-6; clone_size: few; cdr3_nt: TGTGCCAGCAGCCCCGGAGATGACAGGGGTAATTCACCCCTCCACTTT; cdr3_aa: CASSPGDDRGNSPLHF